The sequence of this TCR beta chain was determined in a study of CD8 T cells in Susac syndrome (dated by TCRdb to between 2019 and 2020). Background on the whole study: The study used repertoire sequencing to test whether antigen drove CD8+ T cell activation and differentiation in Susac syndrome. What the work shows at the level of the full study, not this receptor alone: The number of individuals in the TCR sequencing and HLA analysis was recognized as being relatively small.

RNA was extracted using the RNeasy kit, and roughly 0.5 to 1 ug of the RNA was reverse transcribed with random hexamers. The immunoSEQ multiplex PCR assay, covering 54 Vbeta and 13 Jbeta segments, was used to amplify TCR beta CDR3 regions. To correct PCR amplification bias, a synthetic template baseline was used for both primer optimization and computational correction. Per the original workflow: Reads were annotated to V, D and J genes per IMGT and analyzed with immunoSEQ Analyzer, keeping only productive sequences. Clonality was computed as one minus Shannon entropy normalized by log2 of the number of productive unique sequences. For each patient and control, public and private clones were evaluated within the 100 most prevalent clones. Clones were defined as Susac-specific if absent from the healthy and MS cohorts, from 900 to 1,300 published viral clones and from other ImmuneACCESS disease sequences. TCRdb cleaned the public reads at Q25 with fastp, built clones with MiXCR and kept in-frame beta chains. Entries are consolidated by CDR3 protein sequence, retaining the most common genes and DNA. The V and J calls were determined by TCRdb, not by the authors. The sample records under 200,000 distinct CDR3 sequences, around 94% of which are singletons. The ten biggest clones cover 0.13% to 0.15% of the sample.

From cysteine to phenylalanine, the CDR3 is 12 amino acids long. Only the CDR3 DNA stays, 36 bases, in frame from base 1. V is reduced by 4 bases and J by 5 bases, leaving a spacing of 11 bases between them. CDR1 and CDR2 are read off the germline V gene (reference sequence) as GTSNPN and SVGIG. This clonotype was seen a few times. The antigen it binds to is not known. The input lacks base qualities; no much larger clone sits a single base away. Peripheral blood CD8+ and CD4+ T cells from healthy donors, Susac syndrome patients and multiple sclerosis patients were profiled by high-throughput TCR beta sequencing. The healthy donors served as controls matched for age and sex. CD8+ TEMRA cells were enriched by FACS, while bulk CD8+ and CD4+ T cells were purified by magnetic negative isolation. Blood was collected in EDTA tubes and processed within 24 hours, with PBMCs isolated through density gradient centrifugation. PBMCs intended for TCR sequencing were frozen in liquid nitrogen and were later thawed in a 37 degrees C water bath. A purity of at least 90% was achieved for sorted or isolated CD4+, CD8+ and CD8+ TEMRA cells.

Sequenced input: CD4+ T cells from PBMCs. This TCR was recovered from a human donor in good health. The sequence links TRBV30 to TRBJ2-5, with the D segment identity uncertain. The DNA sequence follows: TGTGCCTGGAACGCTGGGTCCGAGACCCAGTACTTC. It specifies CAWNAGSETQYF.